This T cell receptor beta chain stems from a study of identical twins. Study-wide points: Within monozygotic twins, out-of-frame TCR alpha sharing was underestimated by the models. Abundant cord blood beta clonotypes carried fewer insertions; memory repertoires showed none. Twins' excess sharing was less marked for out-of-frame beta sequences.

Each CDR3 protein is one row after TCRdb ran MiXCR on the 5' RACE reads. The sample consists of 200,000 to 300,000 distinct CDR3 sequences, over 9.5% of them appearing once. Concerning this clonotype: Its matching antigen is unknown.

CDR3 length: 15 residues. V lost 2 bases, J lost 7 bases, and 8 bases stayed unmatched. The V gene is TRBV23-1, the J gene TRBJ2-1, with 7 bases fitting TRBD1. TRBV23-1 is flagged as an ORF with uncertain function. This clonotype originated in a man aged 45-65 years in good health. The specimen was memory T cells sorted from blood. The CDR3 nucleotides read TGCGCCAGCAGTCAACGGCCAGGGGGTATGAATGAGCAGTTCTTC. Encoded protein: CASSQRPGGMNEQFF.